These T cell receptor beta chains were read from a single sample in a study of T cell responses to AZD1222 COVID-19 vaccine. Assay used: immunoSEQ multiplex PCR; TCRdb lists only in-frame clones, some missing. Counted here are roughly 100,000 clones, around 91% occurring once; the ten biggest clones make up about 50%. The material sequenced was peripheral blood, taken on day 0 of AZD1222 vaccination. The source of these receptors is an adult in good health. Each CDR3 is given with its conserved first and last residue. The D gene is left open where the match is weak. Not every row has a clone size; where given, it reads once, few, many or a size class.

D | J | size | V | DNA | CDR3
TRBD1 | TRBJ1-2 | . | TRBV28 | TGTGCCAGCAGTGTGACCGGGACAGGGGGCGCTGGCTATGGCTACACCTTC | CASSVTGTGGAGYGYTF
. | TRBJ2-6 | . | TRBV6-2/TRBV6-3 | TGTGCCAGCAGTTATTCGGGGGATTGGCGTGGGGCCAACGTCCTGACTTTC | CASSYSGDWRGANVLTF
TRBD1 | TRBJ2-7 | . | TRBV27 | TGTGCCTCGGGACAGGGGTCCGAGCAGTACTTC | CASGQGSEQYF
TRBD2 | TRBJ2-3 | . | TRBV7-2 | TGTGCCAGCAGCCCGAGACTAGCGGGAGGTGCAGATACGCAGTATTTT | CASSPRLAGGADTQYF
TRBD1 | TRBJ1-4 | . | TRBV5-4 | TGTGCCAGCAGCTGGGCGGGACAGACTAATGAAAAACTGTTTTTT | CASSWAGQTNEKLFF
TRBD2 | TRBJ2-1 | once | TRBV5-1 | TGCGCCAGCAGCCCAACTAGCGGGACAAGAAGCAATGAGCAGTTCTTC | CASSPTSGTRSNEQFF
TRBD1 | TRBJ1-6 | . | TRBV19 | TGTGCCAGTAGTCCCCGGGACAGGGGACTAAATTCACCCCTCCACTTT | CASSPRDRGLNSPLHF
. | TRBJ2-7 | . | TRBV9 | TGTGCCAGCAGCGTAGGAAGGGGTTCCTACGAGCAGTACTTC | CASSVGRGSYEQYF
. | TRBJ1-5 | . | TRBV15 | TGTGCCACCAGCCCCCCCGGGGTACGCAATCAGCCCCAGCATTTT | CATSPPGVRNQPQHF
TRBD1 | TRBJ2-7 | once | TRBV19 | TGTGCCAGTAGTCATAACAGGGGGGACGAGCAGTACTTC | CASSHNRGDEQYF
. | TRBJ2-2 | . | TRBV27 | TGTGCCAGCAGTTTGGGCACCGGGGAGCTGTTTTTT | CASSLGTGELFF
. | TRBJ1-2 | . | TRBV3-1/TRBV3-2 | TGTGCCAGCAGCCAATTCTTGGGCCCACACACCTTC | CASSQFLGPHTF
. | TRBJ2-3 | . | TRBV6-2/TRBV6-3 | TGTGCCAGCAGTTATGTTAGCGGCTTCACAGATACGCAGTATTTT | CASSYVSGFTDTQYF
. | TRBJ1-6 | once | TRBV3-1/TRBV3-2 | TGTGCCAGCAGCCCCCGCCGGGGGGCCGAGACTTCACCCCTCCACTTT | CASSPRRGAETSPLHF
. | TRBJ2-3 | . | TRBV29-1 | TGCACCGCTAGAAGTGAAGGGATAAGGGGAGATACGCAGTATTTT | CTARSEGIRGDTQYF
. | TRBJ1-5 | . | TRBV7-2 | TGTGCCAGCAGTCAAGGGGTCCAGCCCCAGCATTTT | CASSQGVQPQHF
TRBD2 | TRBJ2-7 | . | TRBV27 | TGTGCCAGCAGGGGACTAGCGGGGGGCTACGATCAGTACTTC | CASRGLAGGYDQYF
. | TRBJ2-1 | . | TRBV5-1 | TGCGCCAGCAGCACAGGGGGCGGGAGGGACAATGAGCAGTTCTTC | CASSTGGGRDNEQFF
. | TRBJ1-2 | . | TRBV19 | TGTGCCAGTAGTAGAGGGTTCGAGTATGGCTACACCTTC | CASSRGFEYGYTF
. | TRBJ2-3 | . | TRBV3-1/TRBV3-2 | TGTGCCAGCAGTCTCCGGGACCACACAGATACGCAGTATTTT | CASSLRDHTDTQYF
. | TRBJ1-6 | . | TRBV15 | TGTGCCACCAGCAGAGAGGCAGGTCTATATAATTCACCCCTCCACTTT | CATSREAGLYNSPLHF
. | TRBJ2-7 | . | TRBV18 | TGTGCCAGCTCACCTCGAGGTCTAGCCCCTCCCGGGGAGCAGTACTTC | CASSPRGLAPPGEQYF
TRBD2 | TRBJ2-2 | once | TRBV5-4 | TGTGCCAGCAGCTCCGCGACTAGCCTCACCGGGGAGCTGTTTTTT | CASSSATSLTGELFF
TRBD2 | TRBJ2-3 | few | TRBV28 | TGTGCCAGCAGTCAAACTACTAGCGGGGTCACAGATACGCAGTATTTT | CASSQTTSGVTDTQYF
TRBD1 | TRBJ1-2 | . | TRBV18 | TGTGCCAGCTCACCTCCGACAGGGGGCGAGAATCACTATGGCTACACCTTC | CASSPPTGGENHYGYTF
. | TRBJ1-2 | . | TRBV30 | TGTGCCTGGAGGGGTTTTACAGGGACGGGCAACTATGGCTACACCTTC | CAWRGFTGTGNYGYTF
. | TRBJ1-5 | . | TRBV7-2 | TGTGCCAGCAGCTCGGAGCTGGGCAATCAGCCCCAGCATTTT | CASSSELGNQPQHF
. | TRBJ1-1 | . | TRBV6-5 | TGTGCCAGCAGTTACTCACGGAACACTGAAGCTTTCTTT | CASSYSRNTEAFF
TRBD1 | TRBJ2-2 | . | TRBV4-1 | TGCGCCAGCAGCCAAGAACCGACAGGGTTTTTACCCACCGGGGAGCTGTTTTTT | CASSQEPTGFLPTGELFF
TRBD1 | TRBJ1-2 | . | TRBV28 | TGTGCCAGCACCATAACAGGGGGCGGTACCTATGGCTACACCTTC | CASTITGGGTYGYTF
TRBD1 | TRBJ2-1 | . | TRBV5-6 | TGTGCCAGCAGCCTAAACTTAGGGACAGGGGGTGATGAGCAGTTCTTC | CASSLNLGTGGDEQFF
TRBD1 | TRBJ2-7 | . | TRBV4-1 | TGCGCCAGCAGCCAAGGACAGGGGCCCTCCTACGAGCAGTACTTC | CASSQGQGPSYEQYF
. | TRBJ2-4 | . | TRBV7-2 | TGTGCCAGCAGCCAGAACCCTCGGACCGTAGCCAAAAACATTCAGTACTTC | CASSQNPRTVAKNIQYF
TRBD2 | TRBJ2-5 | . | TRBV27 | TGTGCCAGCAGGTCCGGGGGTAGCGGGGGTTGGGAGACCCAGTACTTC | CASRSGGSGGWETQYF
. | TRBJ2-2 | . | TRBV19 | TGTGCCAGTAGAACCGGATGGGGGGAGCTGTTTTTT | CASRTGWGELFF
. | TRBJ2-5 | . | TRBV14 | TGTGCCAGCAGCTTTATACAGACTGGGGGGACCCAGTACTTC | CASSFIQTGGTQYF
TRBD1 | TRBJ1-2 | . | TRBV6-6 | TGTGCCAGCAGTCGATCGGGACAGGGCGGTGGCTACACCTTC | CASSRSGQGGGYTF
. | TRBJ1-5 | . | TRBV6-5 | TGTGCCAGCAAGGGGACACCTAATCAGCCCCAGCATTTT | CASKGTPNQPQHF
. | TRBJ2-1 | . | TRBV2 | TGTGCCAGCTCTCGGGCAGTGAGGAATGAGCAGTTCTTC | CASSRAVRNEQFF
. | TRBJ1-6 | . | TRBV28 | TGTGCCAGCAGTGTACTTAGCTCACCCCTCCACTTT | CASSVLSSPLHF
TRBD2 | TRBJ2-5 | . | TRBV5-6 | TGTGCCAGCAGCTTGGTCGCGGGAGGGGGGAGAGAGACCCAGTACTTC | CASSLVAGGGRETQYF
. | TRBJ2-1 | . | TRBV7-8 | TGTGCCAGCAGCTTAGAAGCGCCTTCCTCCTACAATGAGCAGTTCTTC | CASSLEAPSSYNEQFF
. | TRBJ1-2 | . | TRBV5-6 | TGTGCCAGCACGGCGAATTCCGGATCCCACTACACCTTC | CASTANSGSHYTF
. | TRBJ2-7 | . | TRBV30 | TGTGCCTGGAGTGTTGGGCAGGGGAGCTACGAGCAGTACTTC | CAWSVGQGSYEQYF
TRBD1 | TRBJ2-7 | . | TRBV28 | TGTGCCAGCAGTTACAGGGGGTACAGCTCCTACGAGCAGTACTTC | CASSYRGYSSYEQYF
TRBD2 | TRBJ2-3 | . | TRBV18 | TGTGCCAGCTCACCATCCATAGCGGGAGGGTCAGATACGCAGTATTTT | CASSPSIAGGSDTQYF
. | TRBJ1-5 | few | TRBV3-1/TRBV3-2 | TGTGCCAGCAGCCAAGAAGGACGTTTTCCCCAGCATTTT | CASSQEGRFPQHF
. | TRBJ1-2 | . | TRBV28 | TGTGCCACCCCCGGGGGTACCCAAGCTAGTGACTATGGCTACACCTTC | CATPGGTQASDYGYTF